This T cell receptor (beta chain) was identified in a study of blood T cell repertoires in COVID-19. For the study at large: The origin of the acute and convalescent COVID-19 samples was the United States, Italy and Spain. T cells, B-cell-depleted T cells, or PBMCs provided the cDNA or gDNA that served as material.

Per the germline V gene, CDR1 is LNHDA and CDR2 is SQIVND (reference sequence). V was trimmed by 6 bases and J by 0 bases, leaving 12 bases between them. This CDR3 contains 14 residues. In the original processing: The authors estimated nucleated cell counts from reference gene primer amplification. This table comes from immunoSEQ multiplex PCR, and its TCRdb copy is limited to in-frame clones, with some not included. V, J and clone size are those of that table, while D and trimming were read from the DNA. Altogether around 61,000 clones are present, 85% to 90% being singletons, with the ten largest covering around 3.5%.

This clonotype originated in a man between 45 and 60 years old with active COVID-19. Sample: peripheral blood. The rearrangement joins TRBV19 to TRBJ2-7; D unclear. CDR3 sequence: CASRTRSSSYEQYF. CDR3 bases: TGTGCCAGTAGGACCCGGAGCAGCTCCTACGAGCAGTACTTC.